This T cell receptor beta chain is from a study of blood T cells in healthy people across ages. The overall study: Template switching captured about one barcoded beta molecule per two T cells.

The donors, aged about 6 to 90, were healthy Caucasians from Russia. It was with a sample-barcoded 5' primer and a J-beta primer mix that a second PCR of about 7 to 12 cycles was run. The study obtained at least 3 million CDR3-containing paired-end reads from every sample. TCRdb reprocessed the 5' RACE reads with MiXCR, giving one entry per CDR3 protein. The sample consists of fewer than 2,000,000 distinct CDR3 sequences, more than 35% of them appearing once. Germline V gene data show CDR1 as MDHEN and CDR2 as SYDVKM. The CDR3 totals 14 residues. The rearrangement uses TRBV28 and TRBJ2-7; either TRBD1 or TRBD2 may supply D (6 bases each). The J call may be faulty, since TRBJ2-5 better matches the DNA end. This receptor was identified in a human donor in good health. Sequenced sample: blood. CDR3 sequence (DNA): TGTGCCAGCAGTTTCCGGGGGCGCAGGGAGACCCAGTACTTC. This sequence encodes CASSFRGRRETQYF.